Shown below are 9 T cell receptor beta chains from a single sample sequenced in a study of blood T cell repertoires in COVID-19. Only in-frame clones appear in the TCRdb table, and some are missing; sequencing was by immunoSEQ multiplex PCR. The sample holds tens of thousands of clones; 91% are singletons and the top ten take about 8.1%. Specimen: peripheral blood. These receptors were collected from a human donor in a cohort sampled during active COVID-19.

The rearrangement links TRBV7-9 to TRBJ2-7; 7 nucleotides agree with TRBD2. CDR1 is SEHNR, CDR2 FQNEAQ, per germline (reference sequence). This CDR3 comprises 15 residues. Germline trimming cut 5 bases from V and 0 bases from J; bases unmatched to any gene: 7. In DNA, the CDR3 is TGTGCCAGCAGCCGTACTAGCGACCACTCCTACGAGCAGTACTTC. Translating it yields CASSRTSDHSYEQYF.

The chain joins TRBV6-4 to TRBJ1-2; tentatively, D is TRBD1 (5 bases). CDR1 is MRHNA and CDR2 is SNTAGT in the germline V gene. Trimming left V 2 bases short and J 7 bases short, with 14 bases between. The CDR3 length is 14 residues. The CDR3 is CASSDRPGQGGYTF. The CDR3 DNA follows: TGTGCCAGCAGTGACCGGCCAGGGCAGGGTGGCTACACCTTC.

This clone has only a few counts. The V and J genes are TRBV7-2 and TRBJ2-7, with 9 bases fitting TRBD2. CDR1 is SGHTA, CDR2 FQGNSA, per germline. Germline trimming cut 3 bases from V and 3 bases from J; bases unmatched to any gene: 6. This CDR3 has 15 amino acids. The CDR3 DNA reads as TGTGCCAGCAGCTTGTGGGGTAGCGGGAGCTACGAGCAGTACTTC. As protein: CASSLWGSGSYEQYF.

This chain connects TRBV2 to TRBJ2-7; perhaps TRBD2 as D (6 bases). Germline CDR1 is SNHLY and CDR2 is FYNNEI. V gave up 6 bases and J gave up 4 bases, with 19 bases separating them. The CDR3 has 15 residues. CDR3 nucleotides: TGTGCCAGCAGCGCGCCACGGGGGAGTTTGTACGAGCAGTACTTC. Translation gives CASSAPRGSLYEQYF.

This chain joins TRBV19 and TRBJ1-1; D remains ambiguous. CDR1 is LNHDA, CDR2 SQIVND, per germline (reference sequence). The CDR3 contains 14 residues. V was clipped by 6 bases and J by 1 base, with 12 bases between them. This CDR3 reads CASRRREGNTEAFF. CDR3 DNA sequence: TGTGCCAGTAGAAGGAGGGAAGGGAACACTGAAGCTTTCTTT.

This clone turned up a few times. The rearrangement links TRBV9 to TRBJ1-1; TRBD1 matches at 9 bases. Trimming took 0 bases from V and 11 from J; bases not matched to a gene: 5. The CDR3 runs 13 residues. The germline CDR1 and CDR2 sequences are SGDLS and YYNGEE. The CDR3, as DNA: TGTGCCAGCAGCGTAGCACAGGGGGCGATTGCTTTCTTT. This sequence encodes CASSVAQGAIAFF.

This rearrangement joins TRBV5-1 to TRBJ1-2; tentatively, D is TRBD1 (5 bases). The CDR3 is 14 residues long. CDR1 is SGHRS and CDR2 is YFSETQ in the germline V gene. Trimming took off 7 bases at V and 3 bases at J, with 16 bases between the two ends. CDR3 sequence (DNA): TGCGCCAGCTCCCCCACCGGCAGGGACTATGGCTACACCTTC. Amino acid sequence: CASSPTGRDYGYTF.

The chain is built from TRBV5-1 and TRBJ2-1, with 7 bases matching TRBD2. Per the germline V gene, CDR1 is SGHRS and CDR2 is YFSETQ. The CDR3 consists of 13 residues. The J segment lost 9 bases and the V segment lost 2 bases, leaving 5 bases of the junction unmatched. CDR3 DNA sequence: TGCGCCAGCAGCTTCGGCCTAGCGGTTGAGCAGTTCTTC. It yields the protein CASSFGLAVEQFF.

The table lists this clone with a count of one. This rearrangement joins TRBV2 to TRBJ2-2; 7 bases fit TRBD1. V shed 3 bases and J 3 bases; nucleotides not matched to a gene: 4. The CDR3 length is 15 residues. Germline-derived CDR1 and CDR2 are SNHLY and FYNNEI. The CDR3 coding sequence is TGTGCCAGCAGTGATGGCCAGGGGGACACCGGGGAGCTGTTTTTT. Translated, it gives CASSDGQGDTGELFF.